Shown below are 7 T cell receptor beta chains from a single sample sequenced in a study of cytomegalovirus exposure and HLA in healthy donors. Sequenced by immunoSEQ multiplex PCR; TCRdb stores in-frame clones only, minus some. The sample lists roughly 60,000 clones, roughly 96% occurring once. Sequencing was performed on PBMCs. Source of these receptors: a young man in good health and CMV-seronegative.

CDR3 in amino acids: CASSEGQGGAYEQYF. CDR3 sequence (DNA): TGTGCCAGCAGTGAAGGCCAGGGTGGGGCCTACGAGCAGTACTTC. The rearrangement uses TRBV2 and TRBJ2-7; possibly TRBD1 for D (5 bases). The CDR3 consists of 15 residues. With 1 base removed from V and 2 bases from J, the gap between germline ends came to 12 bases. CDR1 and CDR2 (germline): SNHLY, FYNNEI.

V usage is TRBV7-2 and J usage is TRBJ2-7; 8 bases match TRBD2. The CDR3 spans 17 residues. In germline, CDR1 is SGHTA, CDR2 FQGNSA. V shed 3 bases, J shed 3 bases, and the junction held 13 bases outside the gene matches. The CDR3 region is CASSLGGMLAGYYEQYF. The CDR3 nucleotides are TGTGCCAGCAGCTTGGGGGGGATGTTAGCGGGATACTACGAGCAGTACTTC.

The V and J genes are TRBV2 and TRBJ1-2; maybe TRBD1 (6 bases). Trimming pared 7 bases from V and 6 bases from J, leaving 18 bases between. The CDR3 totals 14 residues. The germline gives CDR1 SNHLY, CDR2 FYNNEI. The CDR3 here is CASTQGPQINGYTF. CDR3 DNA: TGTGCCAGCACGCAGGGGCCTCAAATTAATGGCTACACCTTC.

The rearrangement joins TRBV28 to TRBJ2-3; 10 bases line up with TRBD2. The CDR3 contains 18 residues. The germline V gene encodes CDR1 MDHEN and CDR2 SYDVKM. Trimming removed 5 bases from V and 4 bases from J; junction bases left unmatched: 15. CDR3 protein: CASSPTLLAGEWSDTQYF. The CDR3 coding sequence is TGTGCCAGCAGTCCTACTCTCCTAGCGGGAGAGTGGTCAGATACGCAGTATTTT. Drawing the rest from reference TRBV28 and TRBJ2-3, the complete variable domain is DVKVTQSSRYLVKRTGEKVFLECVQDMDHENMFWYRQDPGLGLRLIYFSYDVKMKEKGDIPEGYSVSREKKERFSLILESASTNQTSMYLCASSPTLLAGEWSDTQYFGPGTRLTVL.

The genes are TRBV7-9 and TRBJ2-3, with D unresolved. Trimming pared 5 bases from V and 4 bases from J, leaving 10 bases between. Germline V CDR1 and CDR2: SEHNR, FQNEAQ (reference sequence). The CDR3 spans 13 residues. The CDR3 coding sequence is TGTGCCAGCAGCCTTGGTACGGCAGATACGCAGTATTTT. This codes for CASSLGTADTQYF. Full variable domain (rest looked up from reference TRBV7-9 and TRBJ2-3): DTGVSQNPRHKITKRGQNVTFRCDPISEHNRLYWYRQTLGQGPEFLTYFQNEAQLEKSRLLSDRFSAERPKGSFSTLEIQRTEQGDSAMYLCASSLGTADTQYFGPGTRLTVL.

The chain has TRBV28 and TRBJ1-1; 9 bases match TRBD1. V shed 7 bases and J 5 bases; nucleotides not matched to a gene: 5. This CDR3 region has 13 residues. The germline V gene has CDR1 MDHEN and CDR2 SYDVKM. CDR3: CASNDRGYTEAFF. The CDR3 DNA reads as TGTGCCAGCAACGACAGGGGGTATACTGAAGCTTTCTTT.

V is TRBV11-2 and J is TRBJ2-7, with 9 bases matching TRBD2. V shed 5 bases, J shed 2 bases, and the junction held 10 bases outside the gene matches. The CDR3 has 16 residues. Germline V gene sequence: CDR1 SGHAT, CDR2 FQNNGV. The CDR3 is CASSLPLAGRAYEQYF. Written as DNA, the CDR3 is TGTGCCAGCAGCCTCCCACTAGCGGGTCGAGCCTACGAGCAGTACTTC.